The 28 T cell receptor beta chains given below trace back to one sample, sequenced in a study of T cell responses to AZD1222 COVID-19 vaccine. Sequenced by immunoSEQ multiplex PCR; TCRdb stores in-frame clones only, minus some. This sample carries roughly 93,000 clones, about nine tenths of them seen once, and the ten largest clones take approximately 24%. This material consisted of peripheral blood, taken on day 0 of AZD1222 vaccination. The receptors originated from an adult in good health.

This clone showed up just once. The rearrangement joins TRBV3-1 (or the pseudogene TRBV3-2) to TRBJ1-5, with D uncertain. The ends were cut back, 1 base at V and 4 bases at J, with 5 bases in the middle. In germline, CDR1 is LGHDT, CDR2 YNNKEL (reference sequence). The CDR3 totals 13 residues. CDR3 in amino acids: CASSQALNQPQHF. The CDR3 bases are TGTGCCAGCAGCCAAGCCTTAAATCAGCCCCAGCATTTT.

The V call is TRBV2, the J call TRBJ2-3, with TRBD2 identical over 11 bases. Germline values: CDR1 SNHLY, CDR2 FYNNEI. V trimming: 6 bases; J trimming: 3 bases; junction bases outside the gene matches: 8. The CDR3 runs 16 residues. CDR3 sequence: CASRGRLAGMTDTQYF. The CDR3 bases are TGTGCCAGCAGGGGACGACTAGCGGGAATGACAGATACGCAGTATTTT.

This chain uses TRBV7-3 with TRBJ2-1; D remains ambiguous. With 5 bases removed from V and 5 bases from J, the gap between germline ends came to 10 bases. CDR3 length: 13 residues. Germline V gene lookup returns CDR1 SGHTA and CDR2 FQGTGA. CDR3: CASSPYLNNEQFF. The DNA for the CDR3 is TGTGCCAGCAGCCCATATCTGAACAATGAGCAGTTCTTC.

The CDR3 sequence: CASSQGAGTGGEGNTEAFF. In DNA form, the CDR3 reads TGTGCCAGCAGCCAGGGTGCCGGAACAGGGGGCGAGGGGAACACTGAAGCTTTCTTT. The chain joins TRBV4-2 to TRBJ1-1, with TRBD1 matching over 9 bases. J was trimmed by 1 base and V by 3 bases; bases with no gene match: 15. Germline CDR1 reads LGHNA; CDR2 reads YNFKEQ. The CDR3 consists of 19 residues.

The chain combines TRBV11-3 with TRBJ2-3; D is uncertain. The V and J ends lost 1 base and 2 bases respectively, with 10 bases between them. Germline loops: CDR1 SGHNT, CDR2 YENEEA. This CDR3 is built from 15 residues. The CDR3 here is CASSLGSKSTDTQYF. CDR3 nucleotides: TGTGCCAGCAGCTTAGGGAGTAAATCCACAGATACGCAGTATTTT.

V gene TRBV4-1 combines with J gene TRBJ2-1; the D is unclear. The CDR3 contains 13 residues. Per germline, CDR1 MGHRA and CDR2 YSYEKL. Trimming removed 3 bases from V and 6 bases from J, with 9 bases in between. The CDR3 reads CASSHGPFNEQFF. The CDR3 DNA sequence: TGCGCCAGCAGCCATGGCCCTTTCAATGAGCAGTTCTTC.

The chain uses TRBV27 and TRBJ1-1; D not resolved. Germline lookup yields CDR1 MNHEY and CDR2 SMNVEV (reference sequence). The length of the CDR3 is 17 residues. Trimming removed 4 bases from V and 0 bases from J, with 18 bases in between. As DNA, the CDR3 is TGTGCCAGCAGTTCCTTGGAGAGAGGGTCAATGAACACTGAAGCTTTCTTT. It translates to CASSSLERGSMNTEAFF.

About this clone itself: This sample includes further DNA sequences coding for the same CDR3. The chain recombines TRBV6-1 with TRBJ2-5; D is undetermined. V shed 3 bases and J shed 4 bases, with 6 bases lying between them. This CDR3 comprises 12 residues. Looked up from germline, CDR1 is MNHNS and CDR2 is SASEGT. The CDR3 loop is CASSDRRETQYF. The CDR3 DNA is TGTGCCAGCAGTGACAGACGAGAGACCCAGTACTTC.

The J gene is TRBJ1-1, the V gene TRBV19; the D is unclear. CDR3 length equals 14 residues. Per germline, CDR1 LNHDA and CDR2 SQIVND (reference sequence). Trimming left V 3 bases short and J 1 base short, with 9 bases between. CDR3 protein: CASSIVAGNTEAFF. The CDR3 nucleotides are TGTGCCAGTAGTATTGTCGCAGGGAACACTGAAGCTTTCTTT.

This chain links TRBV5-4 with TRBJ2-7, with 9 bases lining up with TRBD1. CDR1 is SGHNT, CDR2 YYREEE, per germline (reference sequence). Unmatched junction bases numbered 12, after V lost 2 bases and J lost 3 bases. The CDR3 runs to 17 residues. The CDR3 here is CASSLVTGTGTIYEQYF. The CDR3 bases are TGTGCCAGCAGCTTAGTGACCGGGACAGGGACCATCTACGAGCAGTACTTC.

The chain combines TRBV19 with TRBJ2-7, with D hard to call. The CDR3 covers 15 residues. V lost 0 bases and J 0 bases, leaving 9 bases between the germline ends. From germline, CDR1 is LNHDA and CDR2 SQIVND (reference sequence). The CDR3 DNA sequence: TGTGCCAGTAGTATAGATTTGGGGTACTCCTACGAGCAGTACTTC. Protein sequence: CASSIDLGYSYEQYF.

This sequence joins TRBV6-4 and TRBJ2-2; D is unresolved. V dropped 5 bases and J dropped 7 bases, with 14 bases sitting between them. Germline values: CDR1 MRHNA, CDR2 SNTAGT. The CDR3 sequence is 14 residues long. CDR3 in amino acids: CASSSSDFGGELFF. The DNA for the CDR3 is TGTGCCAGCAGTTCCTCCGACTTTGGCGGGGAGCTGTTTTTT.

CDR3 in amino acids: CASSREGALYEQYF. DNA for the CDR3: TGTGCCAGCAGCCGAGAGGGGGCGCTCTACGAGCAGTACTTC. This chain connects TRBV3-1 (or the pseudogene TRBV3-2) to TRBJ2-7; TRBD1 aligns across 7 bases. The CDR3 is 14 amino acids. V lost 4 bases to trimming and J lost 3 bases; unmatched junction nucleotides: 6. The germline V gene encodes CDR1 LGHDT and CDR2 YNNKEL (reference sequence).

The chain combines TRBV10-3 with TRBJ2-5; D is ambiguous. V lost 4 bases and J lost 1, with 4 bases in between. This CDR3 spans 12 amino acids. Germline assignment: CDR1 ENHRY and CDR2 SYGVKD. The CDR3 region has the DNA TGTGCCATCAGTGCTTCCCAAGAGACCCAGTACTTC. Its protein is CAISASQETQYF.

V is TRBV5-1 and J is TRBJ2-2; TRBD2 matches 11 bases. There are 16 residues in the CDR3. J was trimmed by 5 bases and V by 4 bases; bases with no gene match: 7. The germline V gene has CDR1 SGHRS and CDR2 YFSETQ. CDR3 coding DNA: TGCGCCAGCAGCCTCGACCGGACTAGCGGGACCGGGGAGCTGTTTTTT. This gives the protein CASSLDRTSGTGELFF.

The chain employs TRBV3-1 (or the pseudogene TRBV3-2) and TRBJ2-4; 8 positions agree with TRBD1. V shed 0 bases and J 6 bases; nucleotides not matched to a gene: 4. The CDR3 has 15 residues. Germline V lookup: CDR1 LGHDT, CDR2 YNNKEL (reference sequence). The CDR3 protein is CASSQDRGPPNIQYF. The CDR3 DNA reads as TGTGCCAGCAGCCAAGACAGGGGGCCCCCAAACATTCAGTACTTC.

The gene calls are TRBV18 and TRBJ2-3; D uncertain. The length of the CDR3 is 13 residues. V lost 3 bases, J lost 4 bases, and 8 bases lay in between. Germline values: CDR1 KGHSH, CDR2 LQKENI. The CDR3 region has the DNA TGTGCCAGCTCACCTTACGTTTCAGATACGCAGTATTTT. This codes for CASSPYVSDTQYF.

The rearrangement uses TRBV7-2 and TRBJ2-2; TRBD2 might be the D (5 bases). V was trimmed by 5 bases and J by 7 bases, leaving 17 bases between them. This CDR3 spans 15 amino acids. Germline V gives CDR1 SGHTA, CDR2 FQGNSA. CDR3 region: CASSPNQRLNGELFF. The CDR3 DNA reads TGTGCCAGCAGCCCAAATCAGCGGCTAAACGGGGAGCTGTTTTTT.

The chain employs TRBV18 and TRBJ1-1; weak D call: TRBD1 (5 bases). CDR3 length equals 14 residues. Per the germline V gene, CDR1 is KGHSH and CDR2 is LQKENI. With 0 bases removed from V and 3 bases from J, the gap between germline ends came to 8 bases. CDR3: CASSPPGVDTEAFF. CDR3 bases: TGTGCCAGCTCACCACCAGGGGTGGACACTGAAGCTTTCTTT.

The rearrangement joins TRBV19 to TRBJ2-7; 11 bases align to TRBD1. Germline V gives CDR1 LNHDA, CDR2 SQIVND (reference sequence). The trim removed 5 bases at V and 4 bases at J, leaving 7 bases unmatched. There are 15 residues in the CDR3. CDR3 loop: CASSSGQGAIYEQYF. The CDR3 bases are TGTGCCAGTAGTTCTGGACAGGGGGCCATTTACGAGCAGTACTTC.

The rearrangement uses TRBV5-4 and TRBJ1-1; maybe TRBD1 (5 bases). Looked up from germline, CDR1 is SGHNT and CDR2 is YYREEE (reference sequence). This CDR3 contains 15 residues. The V and J ends lost 0 bases and 2 bases respectively, with 11 bases between them. The CDR3: CASSLGPGTNTEAFF. CDR3 DNA: TGTGCCAGCAGCTTGGGGCCAGGGACCAACACTGAAGCTTTCTTT.

This clone was picked up one time. J is TRBJ2-3 and V is TRBV27; TRBD2 is a possible D gene (5 bases). The CDR3 runs to 16 residues. Germline lookup yields CDR1 MNHEY and CDR2 SMNVEV (reference sequence). The V gene lost 1 base and the J gene lost 13 bases, with 24 bases spanning the gap. The CDR3 region is CASSLYANKGESKEYF. The CDR3 nucleotides are TGTGCCAGCAGTTTATACGCCAACAAGGGAGAGTCAAAGGAGTATTTT.

The CDR3 coding sequence is TGTGCCAGCTTACTACAGGGGGCAGCTAATGAAAAACTGTTTTTT. As protein: CASLLQGAANEKLFF. V usage is TRBV28 and J usage is TRBJ1-4, with 9 bases aligning to TRBD1. The trim removed 8 bases at V and 3 bases at J, leaving 7 bases unmatched. In germline, CDR1 is MDHEN, CDR2 SYDVKM. The CDR3 loop spans 15 amino acids. The variable domain in full, with the rest retrieved from reference TRBV28 and TRBJ1-4, is DVKVTQSSRYLVKRTGEKVFLECVQDMDHENMFWYRQDPGLGLRLIYFSYDVKMKEKGDIPEGYSVSREKKERFSLILESASTNQTSMYLCASLLQGAANEKLFFGSGTQLSVL.

V gene TRBV6-5 combines with J gene TRBJ1-1; TRBD1 is a possible D gene (6 bases). Germline CDR1 reads MNHEY; CDR2 reads SVGAGI. V was pared by 7 bases and J by 4 bases, with 16 bases between. This CDR3 has 14 amino acids. CDR3 nucleotides: TGTGCCAGCATGGTTGGGGGGGCCAGCACTGAAGCTTTCTTT. Translation gives CASMVGGASTEAFF.

V and J are TRBV19 and TRBJ2-7; D could derive from TRBD1 or TRBD2 (5 bases each). CDR1 is LNHDA, CDR2 SQIVND, per germline (reference sequence). Trimming took off 5 bases at V and 3 bases at J, with 20 bases between the two ends. The CDR3 contains 16 residues. The CDR3 loop reads CASSPGDGVGSYEQYF. The CDR3 nucleotides read TGTGCCAGTAGTCCTGGGGACGGGGTTGGGAGCTACGAGCAGTACTTC.

The V gene is TRBV4-1, the J gene TRBJ2-7, with TRBD2 matching over 9 bases. Germline V CDR1 and CDR2: MGHRA, YSYEKL. The V and J ends lost 1 base and 0 bases, in that order; junction bases with no gene match: 7. The CDR3 has 17 residues. The CDR3 DNA is TGCGCCAGCAGCCAAGTCGCTAGCGGGGCCTACTCCTACGAGCAGTACTTC. Encoded protein: CASSQVASGAYSYEQYF.

This chain connects TRBV28 to TRBJ2-2, with D hard to call. This CDR3 comprises 11 residues. Looked up from germline, CDR1 is MDHEN and CDR2 is SYDVKM. Between the trimmed V and J ends, which lost 6 bases and 5 bases, there was a span of 4 bases. The CDR3 region is CASRETGELFF. Written as DNA, the CDR3 is TGTGCCAGCAGAGAAACCGGGGAGCTGTTTTTT.

J is TRBJ2-7 and V is TRBV28; D is perhaps TRBD2 (5 bases). V lost 2 bases, J lost 0 bases, and 11 bases lay in between. The CDR3 is 15 residues long. Looked up from germline, CDR1 is MDHEN and CDR2 is SYDVKM. The CDR3 loop is CASSLGLASSYEQYF. CDR3 nucleotides: TGTGCCAGCAGTTTAGGACTGGCGAGCTCCTACGAGCAGTACTTC.